Presented here are 32 T cell receptor beta chains from one specimen sequenced in a study of T cell clones after liver transplantation. Sequencing used immunoSEQ multiplex PCR; TCRdb keeps in-frame clones, though not all of them. Of 65,000 to 80,000 clones detected, approximately 87% appear once; the ten largest clones hold 2.5% to 3.5%. The source material was CD4+ T cells from blood, sampled at the 22-month timepoint. The receptors were gathered from a human patient who received a liver transplant. Some T cells may be transferred from the graft donor.

This chain uses TRBV18 with TRBJ2-2, with 8 bases lining up with TRBD1. The J segment lost 4 bases and the V segment lost 3 bases, leaving 4 bases of the junction unmatched. The CDR3 has 15 residues. Per the germline V gene, CDR1 is KGHSH and CDR2 is LQKENI. The CDR3 DNA is TGTGCCAGCTCACCCGGACAGGGAAGCACCGGGGAGCTGTTTTTT. Its translation: CASSPGQGSTGELFF. Full variable domain (remainder filled in from reference TRBV18 and TRBJ2-2): NAGVMQNPRHLVRRRGQEARLRCSPMKGHSHVYWYRQLPEEGLKFMVYLQKENIIDESGMPKERFSAEFPKEGPSILRIQQVVRGDSAAYFCASSPGQGSTGELFFGEGSRLTVL.

This clone was detected only once. The V gene is TRBV20-1, the J gene TRBJ2-1, with no clear D. This CDR3 has 11 residues. V lost 5 bases, J lost 8 bases, and 10 bases lay in between. CDR1 and CDR2 (germline): DFQATT, SNEGSKA (reference sequence). CDR3 region: CSAYRADEQFF. The CDR3 coding sequence is TGCAGTGCTTATCGGGCCGATGAGCAGTTCTTC.

This clone was observed a handful of times. The rearrangement joins TRBV10-3 to TRBJ2-7; 9 bases are shared with TRBD1. The CDR3 sequence is 16 residues long. V lost 0 bases to trimming and J lost 5 bases; unmatched junction nucleotides: 8. CDR1 is ENHRY and CDR2 is SYGVKD in the germline V gene. CDR3 sequence: CAISESRTGVVHEQYF. For the CDR3, the DNA is TGTGCCATCAGTGAGTCCCGGACAGGGGTAGTCCACGAGCAGTACTTC.

The chain carries TRBV29-1 and TRBJ2-7; 8 nucleotides align to TRBD2. Per the germline V gene, CDR1 is SQVTM and CDR2 is ANQGSEA. The CDR3 has 12 amino acids. The J segment lost 4 bases and the V segment lost 7 bases, leaving 6 bases of the junction unmatched. CDR3 amino acids: CSARTSSYEQYF. The CDR3 DNA reads TGCAGCGCCAGGACTAGCAGTTACGAGCAGTACTTC.

The gene calls are TRBV28 and TRBJ2-3; 12 bases align to TRBD2. This CDR3 comprises 15 residues. The ends lost 6 bases at V and 3 bases at J; junction bases unmatched: 4. Per the germline V gene, CDR1 is MDHEN and CDR2 is SYDVKM. The CDR3 bases are TGTGCCAGCAGAGCTAGCGGGAGGGGGACAGATACGCAGTATTTT. It codes for CASRASGRGTDTQYF.

CDR3 region: CASSPWTGGNGNQPQHF. CDR3 DNA sequence: TGTGCCAGCAGCCCCTGGACAGGGGGCAATGGCAATCAGCCCCAGCATTTT. This chain links TRBV11-2 with TRBJ1-5; the match to TRBD1 covers 11 bases. V gave up 5 bases and J gave up 2 bases; unmatched junction bases: 8. CDR1 and CDR2 (germline): SGHAT, FQNNGV. CDR3 size: 17 residues.

The genes are TRBV7-2 and TRBJ2-1; maybe TRBD2 (7 bases). The CDR3 has 14 residues. The germline gives CDR1 SGHTA, CDR2 FQGNSA. Trimming pared 5 bases from V and 6 bases from J, leaving 14 bases between. The CDR3 region has the DNA TGTGCCAGCAGCAGGGAGGGGGTTATCAATGAGCAGTTCTTC. It translates to CASSREGVINEQFF.

The chain couples TRBV7-6 to TRBJ1-4; D possibly corresponds to TRBD1 (5 bases). Germline CDR1 SGHVS, CDR2 FNYEAQ. CDR3 size: 15 residues. Trimming removed 1 base from V and 2 bases from J, with 8 bases in between. In nucleotides, the CDR3 is TGTGCCAGCAGCTTAGGGGGGAGTACTAATGAAAAACTGTTTTTT. Protein sequence: CASSLGGSTNEKLFF.

The V call is TRBV5-1, the J call TRBJ1-4; no clear D. The CDR3 is made up of 16 amino acids. V was trimmed by 4 bases and J by 7 bases, leaving 20 bases between them. CDR1 is SGHRS, CDR2 YFSETQ, per germline. The CDR3 sequence is CASSPHGVREGEKLFF. CDR3 sequence (DNA): TGCGCCAGCAGCCCCCATGGGGTTCGAGAGGGTGAAAAACTGTTTTTT.

This clone was counted only a few times. The genes are TRBV11-2 and TRBJ2-5, with D uncertain. The V gene lost 4 bases and the J gene lost 3 bases, with 3 bases spanning the gap. From germline, CDR1 is SGHAT and CDR2 FQNNGV. The CDR3 totals 11 residues. CDR3 amino acids: CASSSEETQYF. DNA for the CDR3: TGTGCCAGCAGCTCCGAAGAGACCCAGTACTTC.

The chain recombines TRBV28 with TRBJ1-5; D might be TRBD1 (6 bases). The ends were cut back, 2 bases at V and 3 bases at J, with 11 bases in the middle. This CDR3 contains 15 residues. Per the germline V gene, CDR1 is MDHEN and CDR2 is SYDVKM. The CDR3 region is CASSLQDSYNQPQHF. Here the CDR3 DNA reads TGTGCCAGCAGTTTACAGGACAGCTACAATCAGCCCCAGCATTTT.

The genes are TRBV9 and TRBJ2-1; D unresolved. Looked up from germline, CDR1 is SGDLS and CDR2 is YYNGEE. The V end was cut by 1 base, the J end by 7 bases, with 9 bases between. The CDR3 length is 13 residues. The CDR3, as DNA: TGTGCCAGCAGCGTATATAGTGGGAATGAGCAGTTCTTC. It specifies CASSVYSGNEQFF.

This clone was recorded at least ten times. The CDR3 region has the DNA TGCGCCAGCAGCCCGCAGGGCCAAGGCACTGAAGCTTTCTTT. This translates into CASSPQGQGTEAFF. The J gene is TRBJ1-1, the V gene TRBV5-1; D may be TRBD1 (5 bases). CDR1 SGHRS and CDR2 YFSETQ come from the germline V gene. The CDR3 contains 14 residues. Deletions cut 4 bases from V and 4 bases from J, with 14 bases between.

The chain couples TRBV7-2 to TRBJ2-5; 9 bases are a match to TRBD1. J lost 5 bases, V lost 4 bases, and 8 bases had no gene match. Germline V gene lookup returns CDR1 SGHTA and CDR2 FQGNSA. This CDR3 contains 15 residues. The CDR3 DNA reads TGTGCCAGCAGCTCCAGTAGGACAGGGGCGGAGACCCAGTACTTC. Amino acids: CASSSSRTGAETQYF.

J is TRBJ1-2 and V is TRBV27; 10 nucleotides match TRBD1. V trimming: 5 bases; J trimming: 5 bases; junction bases outside the gene matches: 11. Germline CDR1 MNHEY, CDR2 SMNVEV (reference sequence). CDR3 size: 16 residues. Written as DNA, the CDR3 is TGTGCCAGCAGTCTCGTGGGACAGGGGCGAGGGTATGGCTACACCTTC. Amino acids: CASSLVGQGRGYGYTF.

The gene calls are TRBV30 and TRBJ2-5, with 10 nucleotides matching TRBD2. Germline-derived CDR1 and CDR2 are GTSNPN and SVGIG (reference sequence). The CDR3 length is 16 residues. J lost 5 bases, V lost 7 bases, and 16 bases had no gene match. The CDR3 DNA reads as TGTGCCTTACGGGCGGGGAATAGCGGGAGGCTGGAGACCCAGTACTTC. This translates into CALRAGNSGRLETQYF.

The chain couples TRBV29-1 to TRBJ1-4, with 10 bases lining up with TRBD1. This CDR3 is built from 14 residues. Per the germline V gene, CDR1 is SQVTM and CDR2 is ANQGSEA. Trimming at V came to 2 bases and at J to 8 bases, leaving 5 bases not matched to a gene. CDR3 nucleotides: TGCAGCGTTGAATCGGGACAGGGGACGGAAAAACTGTTTTTT. It is translated as CSVESGQGTEKLFF.

This sequence joins TRBV5-6 and TRBJ2-7, with 10 bases matching TRBD2. This CDR3 region has 14 residues. V lost 1 base to trimming and J lost 4 bases; unmatched junction nucleotides: 2. Germline-derived CDR1 and CDR2 are SGHDT and YYEEEE. In DNA, the CDR3 is TGTGCCAGCAGCTTGAGAGCGGGGGGGTACGAGCAGTACTTC. It encodes CASSLRAGGYEQYF. The full variable domain, its missing parts supplied by reference TRBV5-6 and TRBJ2-7, is DAGVTQSPTHLIKTRGQQVTLRCSPKSGHDTVSWYQQALGQGPQFIFQYYEEEERQRGNFPDRFSGHQFPNYSSELNVNALLLGDSALYLCASSLRAGGYEQYFGPGTRLTVT.

The chain is built from TRBV7-3 and TRBJ2-1, with D uncertain. The CDR3 runs to 14 residues. CDR1 is SGHTA, CDR2 FQGTGA, per germline. Trimming removed 4 bases at V and 6 bases at J, with 13 bases between. The CDR3 nucleotides are TGTGCCAGCAGCTCCCGGGTAGGCGGCAATGAGCAGTTCTTC. Protein sequence: CASSSRVGGNEQFF.

The rearrangement links TRBV30 to TRBJ2-7; 12 nucleotides line up with TRBD2. Germline assignment: CDR1 GTSNPN and CDR2 SVGIG (reference sequence). V lost 0 bases and J lost 6; bases outside the gene matches: 3. The CDR3 length is 14 residues. CDR3 DNA: TGTGCCTGGAGTGTGGTACTAGCGGGAGGCGAGCAGTACTTC. Its protein is CAWSVVLAGGEQYF.

The rearrangement links TRBV7-2 to TRBJ2-7; D ambiguous. Trimming took off 5 bases at V and 3 bases at J, with 5 bases between the two ends. The CDR3 sequence is 11 residues long. The germline V gene encodes CDR1 SGHTA and CDR2 FQGNSA. The chain's CDR3 is CASSVHYEQYF. The CDR3 nucleotides read TGTGCCAGCAGCGTGCACTACGAGCAGTACTTC.

V usage is TRBV9 and J usage is TRBJ2-5; unclear D gene. The germline gives CDR1 SGDLS, CDR2 YYNGEE. CDR3 size: 12 residues. V lost 0 bases and J lost 1, with 1 base in between. This CDR3 reads CASSVGQETQYF. CDR3 DNA sequence: TGTGCCAGCAGCGTAGGCCAAGAGACCCAGTACTTC.

V usage is TRBV18 and J usage is TRBJ1-2; unclear D gene. Germline lookup yields CDR1 KGHSH and CDR2 LQKENI. This CDR3 region has 13 residues. The ends were cut back, 5 bases at V and 6 bases at J, with 13 bases in the middle. The CDR3: CASSNNKGHGYTF. For the CDR3, the DNA is TGTGCCAGCTCAAACAACAAGGGCCATGGCTACACCTTC.

This sequence joins TRBV11-2 and TRBJ1-2; D possibly corresponds to TRBD1 (5 bases). Per germline, CDR1 SGHAT and CDR2 FQNNGV. This CDR3 region has 12 residues. Trimming shortened V by 3 bases and J by 6 bases, and 8 bases separated the two germline ends. The CDR3 coding sequence is TGTGCCAGCAGCTTTGAGGGGAATGGCTACACCTTC. Its protein product is CASSFEGNGYTF.

The chain recombines TRBV27 with TRBJ2-3, with 13 bases that match TRBD2. The junction had 19 bases not matched to a gene; V was cut back by 5 bases and J by 2 bases. The CDR3 has 21 amino acids. Germline V gene sequence: CDR1 MNHEY, CDR2 SMNVEV (reference sequence). The CDR3 is CASSIWGAVTSGGQYTDTQYF. The CDR3 coding sequence is TGTGCCAGCAGTATATGGGGGGCGGTGACTAGCGGGGGGCAATACACAGATACGCAGTATTTT.

J is TRBJ2-7 and V is TRBV5-1; TRBD1 matches 7 bases. Germline trimming cut 0 bases from V and 2 bases from J; bases unmatched to any gene: 5. This CDR3 has 15 residues. CDR1 is SGHRS and CDR2 is YFSETQ in the germline V gene. CDR3 region: CASSLAGQSPYEQYF. The CDR3 DNA is TGCGCCAGCAGCTTGGCGGGACAGTCCCCCTACGAGCAGTACTTC. Based on the CDR3 plus reference TRBV5-1 and TRBJ2-7, the full variable domain is KAGVTQTPRYLIKTRGQQVTLSCSPISGHRSVSWYQQTPGQGLQFLFEYFSETQRNKGNFPGRFSGRQFSNSRSEMNVSTLELGDSALYLCASSLAGQSPYEQYFGPGTRLTVT.

CDR3 DNA sequence: TGTGCCAGCAGCTCCCCGACTAGCGGGGTTTCACCAGATACGCAGTATTTT. It translates to CASSSPTSGVSPDTQYF. This chain joins TRBV7-2 and TRBJ2-3; 11 positions match TRBD2. The trim removed 4 bases at V and 4 bases at J, leaving 10 bases unmatched. The germline V gene has CDR1 SGHTA and CDR2 FQGNSA. The CDR3 covers 17 residues.

The chain recombines TRBV5-1 with TRBJ2-3; TRBD1 matches 9 bases. This CDR3 spans 17 amino acids. V lost 0 bases to trimming and J lost 0 bases; unmatched junction nucleotides: 5. Germline-derived CDR1 and CDR2 are SGHRS and YFSETQ. CDR3 DNA sequence: TGCGCCAGCAGCTTGGGAGGGGGGACAGGGAGCACAGATACGCAGTATTTT. Translated, it gives CASSLGGGTGSTDTQYF.

The sample holds one count of this clone. Here the CDR3 reads CASSPVRQNTGELFF. CDR3 nucleotides: TGTGCCAGCTCACCAGTTCGGCAGAACACCGGGGAGCTGTTTTTT. This chain joins TRBV18 and TRBJ2-2; D is undetermined. The germline CDR1 and CDR2 sequences are KGHSH and LQKENI. V was pared by 2 bases and J by 1 base, with 8 bases between. The CDR3 is made up of 15 amino acids.

The chain recombines TRBV27 with TRBJ2-2, with 10 bases fitting TRBD1. The germline V gene encodes CDR1 MNHEY and CDR2 SMNVEV (reference sequence). The CDR3 contains 16 residues. The V gene end was trimmed by 5 bases and the J gene end by 4 bases; junction bases not matched to a gene: 7. The CDR3 DNA follows: TGTGCCAGCAGTAGGACAGGGGGGATAGGCACCGGGGAGCTGTTTTTT. Translated, it gives CASSRTGGIGTGELFF.

CDR3 sequence: CASSPNRGLYGYTF. The CDR3 DNA reads TGCGCCAGCAGCCCCAACAGGGGACTCTATGGCTACACCTTC. This chain links TRBV4-1 with TRBJ1-2, with 7 bases aligning to TRBD1. The CDR3 has 14 residues. Trimming removed 4 bases from V and 4 bases from J; junction bases left unmatched: 6. CDR1 MGHRA and CDR2 YSYEKL come from the germline V gene.

V is TRBV6-1 and J is TRBJ2-1; 9 bases align to TRBD2. Germline trimming cut 4 bases from V and 7 bases from J; bases unmatched to any gene: 8. Germline CDR1 reads MNHNS; CDR2 reads SASEGT. The CDR3 has 15 amino acids. The CDR3 is CASSVRRGGGNEQFF. CDR3 sequence (DNA): TGTGCCAGCAGTGTTAGGCGGGGGGGCGGAAATGAGCAGTTCTTC.